This T cell receptor (beta chain) was observed in a study of blood T cells in healthy people across ages. This clonotype was counted many times. Its specificity is unknown. With a J-beta primer mix and a sample-barcoded 5' primer, a second PCR ran 7 to 11 cycles. A template-switch adaptor that had 12 random nucleotides put a tag on each cDNA molecule. TCRdb passed the 5' RACE reads through MiXCR, listing each CDR3 protein once. The repertoire holds approximately 800,000 distinct CDR3 sequences, with 45% to 70% as singletons. Findings and caveats of the study: There was a strong correlation between TCR beta diversity and naive T cell percentage. The diversity estimates, figures obtained from one million T cells, were considered underestimates. A greater number of naive CD4+ cells and higher diversity distinguished long-lived donors from aged donors.

Germline CDR1 and CDR2: KGHSH and LQKENI. The CDR3 totals 12 residues. V lost 5 bases and J lost 8, with 9 bases in between. This TCR was recovered from a man in his forties in good health. This rearrangement joins TRBV18 to TRBJ1-4, with D unclear. Source material: blood. This CDR3 reads CASSGAEEKLFF. DNA for the CDR3: TGTGCCAGCTCAGGAGCGGAAGAAAAACTGTTTTTT.